The 2 T cell receptor beta chains in this list originate from one sample, sequenced in a study of shared clonotypes between healthy human individuals. Libraries were prepared by immunoSEQ multiplex PCR; TCRdb keeps only in-frame clonotypes and omits some of them. The sample consists of more than 900,000 clones, about 84% of them appearing once. The sequencing sample was made of memory CD4+ T cells from PBMCs. Specified subset: CD45RA-negative fraction. These receptors were collected from a man aged 18 to 29 in good health. Some clones in this sample may be carry-over from other donors' samples.

The rearrangement joins TRBV29-1 to TRBJ1-5; TRBD1 might be the D (5 bases). V lost 4 bases and J 0 bases, leaving 25 bases between the germline ends. The CDR3 is 19 residues long. CDR1 is SQVTM, CDR2 ANQGSEA, per germline. CDR3 sequence (DNA): TGCAGCGTTGGCCCAGGGTTTTCTGGGTCGCCTGATAGCAATCAGCCCCAGCATTTT. Residues: CSVGPGFSGSPDSNQPQHF.

The rearrangement uses TRBV29-1 and TRBJ2-1; D is possibly TRBD2 (5 bases). The CDR3 covers 15 residues. V was clipped by 3 bases and J by 1 base, with 13 bases between them. Germline lookup yields CDR1 SQVTM and CDR2 ANQGSEA. The CDR3 here is CSVDSRKRSYNEQFF. The CDR3 nucleotides read TGCAGCGTTGATTCGAGGAAGCGGTCCTACAATGAGCAGTTCTTC.